The T cell receptor beta chain under discussion was sequenced for a study of T-cell memory formation after mild COVID-19. Study-level information: TCR clusters largely stayed donor specific.

Regarding the study as a whole: From day 15 to 85, contracting clones were balanced between CD4 and CD8, whereas later expanders leaned toward CD4+. The CD4+ clones that contracted clustered mainly within CM and EM, and the CD8+ clones concentrated in EMRA.

Using its own MiXCR run on the 5' RACE reads, TCRdb lists one record per CDR3 protein. The data hold 430,000 or so distinct CDR3 sequences, with roughly 25% observed a single time. This clonotype was counted between two and nine times. Antigen unknown. V lost 0 bases, J lost 2 bases, and 5 bases lay in between. CDR1 and CDR2 (germline): LGHDT, YNNKEL (reference sequence). This CDR3 spans 14 amino acids. This rearrangement joins TRBV3-1 to TRBJ1-5; D not certain. Sample: PBMCs or a T cell subset sorted from them (not recorded which). This TCR came from an adult woman who had mild COVID-19 (a few samples of this study predate the infection). Cell type and time point are not known. CDR3 loop: CASSQDERNQPQHF. CDR3 nucleotide sequence: TGTGCCAGCAGCCAAGACGAGCGCAATCAGCCCCAGCATTTT.